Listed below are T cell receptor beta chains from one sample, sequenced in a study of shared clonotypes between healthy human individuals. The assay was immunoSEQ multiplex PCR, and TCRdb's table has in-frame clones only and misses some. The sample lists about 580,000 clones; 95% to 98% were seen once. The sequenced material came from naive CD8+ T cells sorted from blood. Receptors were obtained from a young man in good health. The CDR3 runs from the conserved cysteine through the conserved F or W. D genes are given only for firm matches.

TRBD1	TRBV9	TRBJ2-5	CASSVRDRGLKETQYF
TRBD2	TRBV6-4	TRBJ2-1	CASSVGGGRAVHNEQFF
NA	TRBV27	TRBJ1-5	CASSTGFQPQHF
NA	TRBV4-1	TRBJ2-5	CASSQGQGWETQYF
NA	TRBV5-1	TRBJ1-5	CASSLPLGGGINQPQHF
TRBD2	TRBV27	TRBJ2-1	CASSSVTPTSGTYNEQFF
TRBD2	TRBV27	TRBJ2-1	CATKTGTSGSSYNEQFF
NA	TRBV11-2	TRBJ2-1	CASSLTGTEQFF
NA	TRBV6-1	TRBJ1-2	CASSEPYGYTF
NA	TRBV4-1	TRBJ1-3	CASSQDPATGNTIYF
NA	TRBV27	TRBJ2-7	CASSYRPTYEQYF
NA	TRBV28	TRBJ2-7	CASSSEPRGHYEQYF
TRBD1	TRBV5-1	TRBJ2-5	CASSSSRDRLGTQYF
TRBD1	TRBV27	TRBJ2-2	CASSLLRTGGSGELFF
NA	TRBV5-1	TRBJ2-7	CASSWGEAYEQYF
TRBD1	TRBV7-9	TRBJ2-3	CASSLAPGGVDTQYF
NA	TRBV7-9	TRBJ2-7	CASSLAMIYEQYF
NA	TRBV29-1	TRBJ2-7	CSVETDRSYEQYF
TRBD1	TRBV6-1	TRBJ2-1	CASSGFGTGINEQFF
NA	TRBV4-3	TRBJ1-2	CASSQDIAVNYGYTF
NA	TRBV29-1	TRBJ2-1	CSTLVWESSYNEQFF
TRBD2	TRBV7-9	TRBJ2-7	CASSFSGSSYEQYF
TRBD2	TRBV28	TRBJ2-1	CASSFGGSRVF
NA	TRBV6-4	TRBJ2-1	CASSEEQNNEQFF
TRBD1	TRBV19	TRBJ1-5	CASSRTPGTELNQPQHF
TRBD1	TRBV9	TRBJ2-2	CASSVWDRGTITGELFF
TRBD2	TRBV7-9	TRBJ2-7	CASSFSTTGGGDEQYF
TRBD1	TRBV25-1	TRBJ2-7	CASRLGQGSDEQYF